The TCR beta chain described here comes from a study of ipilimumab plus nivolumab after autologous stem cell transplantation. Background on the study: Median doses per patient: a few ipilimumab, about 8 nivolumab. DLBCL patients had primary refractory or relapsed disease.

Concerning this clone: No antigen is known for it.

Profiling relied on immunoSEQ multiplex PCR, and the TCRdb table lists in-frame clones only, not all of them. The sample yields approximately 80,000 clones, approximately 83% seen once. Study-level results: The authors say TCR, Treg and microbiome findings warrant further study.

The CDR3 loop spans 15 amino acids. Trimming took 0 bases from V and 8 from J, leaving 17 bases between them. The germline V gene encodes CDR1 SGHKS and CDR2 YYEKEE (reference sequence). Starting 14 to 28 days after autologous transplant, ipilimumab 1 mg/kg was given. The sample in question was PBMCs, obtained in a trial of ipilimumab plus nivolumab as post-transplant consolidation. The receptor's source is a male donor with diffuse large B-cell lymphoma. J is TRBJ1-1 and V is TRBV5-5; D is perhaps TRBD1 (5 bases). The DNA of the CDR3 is TGTGCCAGCAGCTTGGTGCTCGGGTCGAACAGGGAAGCTTTCTTT. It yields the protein CASSLVLGSNREAFF.